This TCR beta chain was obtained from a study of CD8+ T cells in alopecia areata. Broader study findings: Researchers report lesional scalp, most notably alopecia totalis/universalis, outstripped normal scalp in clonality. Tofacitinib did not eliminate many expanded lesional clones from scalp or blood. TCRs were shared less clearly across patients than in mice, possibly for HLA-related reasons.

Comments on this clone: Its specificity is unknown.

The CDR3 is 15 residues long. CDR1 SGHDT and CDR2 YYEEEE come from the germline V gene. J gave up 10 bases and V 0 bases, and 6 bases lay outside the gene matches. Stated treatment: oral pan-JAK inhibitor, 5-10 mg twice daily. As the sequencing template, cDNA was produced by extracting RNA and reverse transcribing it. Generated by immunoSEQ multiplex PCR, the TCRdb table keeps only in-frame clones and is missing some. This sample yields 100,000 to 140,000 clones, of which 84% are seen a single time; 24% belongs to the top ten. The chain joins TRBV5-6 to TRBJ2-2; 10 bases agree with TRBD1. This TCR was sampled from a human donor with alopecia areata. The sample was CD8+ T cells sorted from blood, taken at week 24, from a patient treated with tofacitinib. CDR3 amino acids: CASSLGDRGAEELFF. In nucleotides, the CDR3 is TGTGCCAGCAGCTTGGGGGACAGGGGAGCGGAGGAGCTGTTTTTT.